This entry describes one T cell receptor beta chain. It lacks a known antigen. One base away there is no much larger clone; base qualities are not given. A second Seattle source provided samples from volunteer blood donors who had recovered from COVID-19. The collaborating institutions used their own protocols to collect whole blood in K2EDTA tubes. For TCRbeta analysis, collaborators shipped samples as frozen whole blood, isolated PBMCs, or DNA extracted from either of those sample types. TCRbeta CDR3 regions were amplified from genomic DNA using the immunoSEQ Assay, a bias-controlled multiplex PCR. In the source study's methods: The number of nucleated cells in each sample was estimated by amplification of reference gene primers within the assay. Sequence reads were collapsed and filtered to measure the absolute abundance of every unique TCRbeta CDR3 rearrangement. For each sample, productive Simpson clonality was calculated by taking the square root of Simpson's diversity index across productive rearrangements. In TCRdb, the immuneACCESS table is reduced to in-frame sequences with V and J assigned. These tables do not hold every clone; where another copy was compared, an unresolved V gene accounts for under half, and the others remain unexplained. V and J calls and clone size come straight from that table; D and trimming were deduced from the DNA. Present in this sample are some 270,000 clones, roughly nine tenths of which were seen just once. About 4.6% of the sample goes to the ten largest clones.

The germline V gene sets CDR1 to ENHRY and CDR2 to SYGVKD. Trimming leaves V shorter by 0 bases and J shorter by 4 bases, with the junction holding 5 bases beyond the gene matches. The CDR3, cysteine through phenylalanine, is 16 amino acids long. Solely the CDR3 DNA is kept, with 48 bases framed from the first base. The sample originates from a study of blood T cell repertoires in COVID-19 (TCRdb year 2020). For context, the study as a whole: Samples covering the acute and convalescent phases of COVID-19 were provided by collaborators in the United States, Italy and Spain. Where available, HLA class I and class II types were taken from metadata supplied by the sample provider and were not determined by assay-based typing. Subjects who had been exposed to COVID-19, were actively infected with it, or had recovered from it provided the deeply sampled blood TCRbeta repertoires that made up the dataset. The material from the prospective study consisted of cDNA or gDNA derived from T cells, B-cell-depleted T cells, or PBMCs. The samples were drawn from two sources: the first 160 participants of the ongoing ImmuneRACE study, and 950 to 1,500 subjects contributed by 6 global collaborators. The sample metadata nearly always contained a de-identified subject ID, COVID-19 status, age in years and sex. A freely available public database, intended as a resource for researchers studying the immune response to SARS-CoV-2, is where the repertoires were released.

What the authors observed across the whole study: The quantity of clinical and demographic metadata differed by source and by participant and was supplied without curation.

The receptor comes from a woman aged 40 to 50 who had recovered from COVID-19. Sample: peripheral blood. The V and J genes are TRBV10-3 and TRBJ1-4, with TRBD1 identical over 7 junction bases. The nucleotide sequence reads TGTGCCATCAGTGAGTCAGGGGGCGCGTTTAATGAAAAACTGTTTTTT. Translated, this gives CAISESGGAFNEKLFF.